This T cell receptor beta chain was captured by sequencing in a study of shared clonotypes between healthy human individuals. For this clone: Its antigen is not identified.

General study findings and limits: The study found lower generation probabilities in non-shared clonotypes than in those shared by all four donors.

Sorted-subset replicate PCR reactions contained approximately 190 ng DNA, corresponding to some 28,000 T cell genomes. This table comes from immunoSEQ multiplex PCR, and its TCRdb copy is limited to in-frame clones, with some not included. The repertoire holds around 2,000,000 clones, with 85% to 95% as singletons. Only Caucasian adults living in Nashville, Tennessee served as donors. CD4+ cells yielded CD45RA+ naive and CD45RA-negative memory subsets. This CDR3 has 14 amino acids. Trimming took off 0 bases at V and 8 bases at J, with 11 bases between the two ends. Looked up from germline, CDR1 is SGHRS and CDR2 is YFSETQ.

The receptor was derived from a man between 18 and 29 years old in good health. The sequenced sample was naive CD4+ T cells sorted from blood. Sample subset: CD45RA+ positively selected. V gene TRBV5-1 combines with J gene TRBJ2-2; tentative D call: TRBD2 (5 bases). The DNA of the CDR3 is TGCGCCAGCAGCTTGGCCGGTAGCGCGGGGGAGCTGTTTTTT. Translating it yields CASSLAGSAGELFF.